This TCR beta chain was recovered during a study of CD8+ T cells in alopecia areata. The treatment was: oral pan-JAK inhibitor, 5-10 mg twice daily. Both peripheral blood and punch biopsies of lesional scalp skin were obtained from patients who had alopecia areata. Once RNA had been extracted, it was reverse transcribed into cDNA to act as the sequencing template. Repertoires were generated with immunoSEQ multiplex PCR, while TCRdb's copy carries only in-frame clones and drops some. The data contain approximately 210,000 clones, approximately 67% of them singletons. The TCR was taken from a human donor with alopecia areata. The starting material was CD4+ T cells sorted from blood, obtained around week 42, from a patient treated with tofacitinib.

The CDR3 DNA is TGCGCCAGCAGCTTGGCGGCGGGATACGAGCAGTACTTC. Its protein product is CASSLAAGYEQYF. J is TRBJ2-7 and V is TRBV5-1; D is perhaps TRBD2 (6 bases). Germline lookup yields CDR1 SGHRS and CDR2 YFSETQ. Trimming took off 0 bases at V and 4 bases at J, with 8 bases between the two ends. The CDR3 consists of 13 residues.